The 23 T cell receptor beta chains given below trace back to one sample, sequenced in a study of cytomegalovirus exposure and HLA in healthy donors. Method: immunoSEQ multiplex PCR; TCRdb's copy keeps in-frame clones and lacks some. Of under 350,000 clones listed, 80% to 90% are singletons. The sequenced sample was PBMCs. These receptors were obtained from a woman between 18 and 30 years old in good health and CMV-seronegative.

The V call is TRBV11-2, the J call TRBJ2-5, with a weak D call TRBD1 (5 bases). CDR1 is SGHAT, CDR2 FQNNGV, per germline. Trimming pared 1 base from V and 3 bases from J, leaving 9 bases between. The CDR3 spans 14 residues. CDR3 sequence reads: CASSLGRVEETQYF. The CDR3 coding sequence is TGTGCCAGCAGCTTAGGCAGGGTTGAAGAGACCCAGTACTTC.

The CDR3 sequence: CASSLEARGQTYEQYF. CDR3 coding DNA: TGTGCCAGCAGCTTGGAGGCCAGGGGGCAAACCTACGAGCAGTACTTC. The genes are TRBV5-4 and TRBJ2-7; the match to TRBD1 covers 8 bases. After removal of 0 bases from V and 2 bases from J, the junction contained 7 bases not matched to a gene. In germline, CDR1 is SGHNT, CDR2 YYREEE (reference sequence). CDR3 length: 16 residues.

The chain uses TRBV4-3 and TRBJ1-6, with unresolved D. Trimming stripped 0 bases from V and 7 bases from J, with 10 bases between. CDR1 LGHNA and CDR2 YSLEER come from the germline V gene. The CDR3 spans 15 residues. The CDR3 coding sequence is TGCGCCAGCAGCCAAGATAACAGCCTGAATTCACCCCTCCACTTT. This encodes CASSQDNSLNSPLHF.

CDR3 in amino acids: CASRIEAGTDTQYF. The CDR3 DNA sequence: TGTGCCAGCAGAATCGAGGCCGGCACAGATACGCAGTATTTT. The rearrangement links TRBV6-5 to TRBJ2-3, with D unresolved. The CDR3 is 14 amino acids. In germline, CDR1 is MNHEY, CDR2 SVGAGI. V lost 6 bases to trimming and J lost 1 base, with 11 bases between them.

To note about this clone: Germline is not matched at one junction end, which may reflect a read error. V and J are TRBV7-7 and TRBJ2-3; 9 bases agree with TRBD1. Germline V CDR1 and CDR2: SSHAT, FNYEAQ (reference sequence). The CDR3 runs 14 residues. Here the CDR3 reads CASSRQGGADTQYF. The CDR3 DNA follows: TGTGCTAGCAGCCGACAGGGGGGAGCAGATACGCAGTATTTT. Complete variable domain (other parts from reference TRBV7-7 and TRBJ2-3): GAGVSQSPRYKVTKRGQDVTLRCDPISSHATLYWYQQALGQGPEFLTYFNYEAQPDKSGLPSDRFSAERPEGSISTLTIQRTEQRDSAMYRCASSRQGGADTQYFGPGTRLTVL.

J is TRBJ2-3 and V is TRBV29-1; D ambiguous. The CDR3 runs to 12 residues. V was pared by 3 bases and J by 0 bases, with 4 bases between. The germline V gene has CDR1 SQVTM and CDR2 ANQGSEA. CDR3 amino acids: CSVDRSTDTQYF. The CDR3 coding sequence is TGCAGCGTTGACAGGAGCACAGATACGCAGTATTTT.

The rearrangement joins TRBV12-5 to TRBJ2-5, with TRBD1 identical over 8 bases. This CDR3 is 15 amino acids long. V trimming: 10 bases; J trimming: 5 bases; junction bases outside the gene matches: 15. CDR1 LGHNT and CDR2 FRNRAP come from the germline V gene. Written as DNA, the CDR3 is TGTGCTACCGGGACTCCTGGGACAGGCGGGGAGACCCAGTACTTC. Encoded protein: CATGTPGTGGETQYF.

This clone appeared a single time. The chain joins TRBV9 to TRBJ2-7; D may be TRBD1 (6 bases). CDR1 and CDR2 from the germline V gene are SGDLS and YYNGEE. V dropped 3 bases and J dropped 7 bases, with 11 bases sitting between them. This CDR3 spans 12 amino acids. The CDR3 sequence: CASSADSFEQYF. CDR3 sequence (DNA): TGTGCCAGCAGCGCGGACAGTTTTGAGCAGTACTTC.

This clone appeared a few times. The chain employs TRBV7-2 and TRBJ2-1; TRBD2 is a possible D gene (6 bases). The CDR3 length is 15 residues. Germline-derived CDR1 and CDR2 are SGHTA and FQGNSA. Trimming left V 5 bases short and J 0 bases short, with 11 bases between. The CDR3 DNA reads TGTGCCAGCAGCGTCGCGGGATTCTCCTACAATGAGCAGTTCTTC. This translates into CASSVAGFSYNEQFF.

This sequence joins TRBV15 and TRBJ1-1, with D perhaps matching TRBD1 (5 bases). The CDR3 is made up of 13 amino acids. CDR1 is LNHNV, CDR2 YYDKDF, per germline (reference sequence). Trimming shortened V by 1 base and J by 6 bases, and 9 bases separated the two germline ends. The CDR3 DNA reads TGTGCCACCAGCAGAGGCCCAGGGTCTGAAGCTTTCTTT. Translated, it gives CATSRGPGSEAFF.

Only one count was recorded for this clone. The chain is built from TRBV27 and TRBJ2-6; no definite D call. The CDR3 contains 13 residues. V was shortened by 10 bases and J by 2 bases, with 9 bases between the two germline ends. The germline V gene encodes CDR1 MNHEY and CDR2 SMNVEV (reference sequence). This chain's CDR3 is CATAAAGANVLTF. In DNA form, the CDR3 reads TGTGCCACCGCGGCGGCTGGGGCCAACGTCCTGACTTTC.

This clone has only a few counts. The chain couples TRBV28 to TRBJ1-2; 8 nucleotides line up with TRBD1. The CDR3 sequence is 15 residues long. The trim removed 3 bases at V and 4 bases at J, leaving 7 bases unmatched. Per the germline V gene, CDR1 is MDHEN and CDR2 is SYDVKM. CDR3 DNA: TGTGCCAGCAGTTTGGAGGACAGGGTACTCTATGGCTACACCTTC. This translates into CASSLEDRVLYGYTF.

CDR3 in amino acids: CASSLGTAKETQYF. The DNA of the CDR3 is TGCGCCAGCAGCTTGGGTACAGCTAAAGAGACCCAGTACTTC. J is TRBJ2-5 and V is TRBV5-1; D gene uncertain. The CDR3 length is 14 residues. Per germline, CDR1 SGHRS and CDR2 YFSETQ. The ends were cut back, 0 bases at V and 3 bases at J, with 9 bases in the middle.

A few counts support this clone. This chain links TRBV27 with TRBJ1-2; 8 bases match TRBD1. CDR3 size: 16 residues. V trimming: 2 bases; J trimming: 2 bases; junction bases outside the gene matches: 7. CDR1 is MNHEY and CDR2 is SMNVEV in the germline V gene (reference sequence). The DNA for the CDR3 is TGTGCCAGCAGTTTAAGGGGGGACAGGTTAAACTATGGCTACACCTTC. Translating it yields CASSLRGDRLNYGYTF.

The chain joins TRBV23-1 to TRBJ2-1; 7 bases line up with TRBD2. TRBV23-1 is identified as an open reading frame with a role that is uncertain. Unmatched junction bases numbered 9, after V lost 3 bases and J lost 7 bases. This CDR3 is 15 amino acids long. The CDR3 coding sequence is TGCGCCAGCAGTCAGAGGGGAGGGGCAGGGAATGAGCAGTTCTTC. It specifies CASSQRGGAGNEQFF.

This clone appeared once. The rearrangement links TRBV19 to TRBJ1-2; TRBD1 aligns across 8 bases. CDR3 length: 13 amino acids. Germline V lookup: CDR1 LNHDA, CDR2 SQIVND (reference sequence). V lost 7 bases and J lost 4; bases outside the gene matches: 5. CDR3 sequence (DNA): TGTGCCAGTACCAGGGACAGGACCTATGGCTACACCTTC. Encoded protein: CASTRDRTYGYTF.

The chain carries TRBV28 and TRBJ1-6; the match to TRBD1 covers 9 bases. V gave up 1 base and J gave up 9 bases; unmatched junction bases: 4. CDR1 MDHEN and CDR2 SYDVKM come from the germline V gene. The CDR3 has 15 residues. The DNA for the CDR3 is TGTGCCAGCAGTTTATCTGGACAGGGGTTTTCACCCCTCCACTTT. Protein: CASSLSGQGFSPLHF.

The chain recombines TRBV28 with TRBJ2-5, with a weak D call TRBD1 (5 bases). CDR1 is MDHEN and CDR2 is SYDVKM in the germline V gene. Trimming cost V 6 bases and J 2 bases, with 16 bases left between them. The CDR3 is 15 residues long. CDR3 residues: CASRQEGWGQETQYF. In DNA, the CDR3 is TGTGCCAGCAGACAGGAAGGGTGGGGACAAGAGACCCAGTACTTC. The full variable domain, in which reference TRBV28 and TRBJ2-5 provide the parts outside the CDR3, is DVKVTQSSRYLVKRTGEKVFLECVQDMDHENMFWYRQDPGLGLRLIYFSYDVKMKEKGDIPEGYSVSREKKERFSLILESASTNQTSMYLCASRQEGWGQETQYFGPGTRLLVL.

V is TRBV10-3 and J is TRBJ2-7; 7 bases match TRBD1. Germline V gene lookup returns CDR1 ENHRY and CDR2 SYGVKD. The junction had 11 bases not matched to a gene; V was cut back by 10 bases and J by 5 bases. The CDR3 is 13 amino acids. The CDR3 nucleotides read TGTGCCACCCGATCACAGGGGTTAGACGAGCAGTACTTC. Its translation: CATRSQGLDEQYF.

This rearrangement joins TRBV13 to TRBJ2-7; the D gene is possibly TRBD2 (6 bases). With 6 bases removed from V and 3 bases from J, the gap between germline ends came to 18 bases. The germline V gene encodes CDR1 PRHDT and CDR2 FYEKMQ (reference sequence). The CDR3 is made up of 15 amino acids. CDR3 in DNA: TGTGCCAGCAGAGCCCGGCTAGCGCGTTTCTACGAGCAGTACTTC. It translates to CASRARLARFYEQYF.

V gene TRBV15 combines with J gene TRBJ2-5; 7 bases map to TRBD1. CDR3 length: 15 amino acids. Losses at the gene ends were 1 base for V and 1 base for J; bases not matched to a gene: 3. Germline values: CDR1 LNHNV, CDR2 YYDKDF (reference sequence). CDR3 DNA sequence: TGTGCCACCAGCAGAGGGTGGGACAGCCAAGAGACCCAGTACTTC. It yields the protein CATSRGWDSQETQYF.

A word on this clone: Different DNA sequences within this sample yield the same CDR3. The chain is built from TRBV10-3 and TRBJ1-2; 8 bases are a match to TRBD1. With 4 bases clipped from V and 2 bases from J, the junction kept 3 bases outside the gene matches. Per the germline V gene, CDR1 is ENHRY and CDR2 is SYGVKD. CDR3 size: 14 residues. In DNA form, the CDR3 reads TGTGCCATCAGTGGACAGGGGTCCAACTATGGCTACACCTTC. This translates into CAISGQGSNYGYTF.

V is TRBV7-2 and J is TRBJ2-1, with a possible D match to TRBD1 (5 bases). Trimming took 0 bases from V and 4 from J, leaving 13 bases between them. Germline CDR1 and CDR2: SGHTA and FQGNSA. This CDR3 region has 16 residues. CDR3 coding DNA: TGTGCCAGCAGCTTAGCCCAGGGTATGGGGTACAATGAGCAGTTCTTC. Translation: CASSLAQGMGYNEQFF.